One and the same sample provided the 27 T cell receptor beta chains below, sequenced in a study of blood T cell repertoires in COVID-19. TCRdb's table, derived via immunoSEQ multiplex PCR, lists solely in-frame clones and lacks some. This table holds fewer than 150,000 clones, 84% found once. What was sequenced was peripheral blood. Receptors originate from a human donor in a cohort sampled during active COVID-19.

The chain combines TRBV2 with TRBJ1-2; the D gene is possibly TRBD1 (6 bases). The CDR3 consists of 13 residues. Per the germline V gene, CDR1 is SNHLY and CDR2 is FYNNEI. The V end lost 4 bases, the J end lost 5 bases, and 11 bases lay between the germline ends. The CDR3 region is CASSVLTGYGYTF. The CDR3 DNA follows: TGTGCCAGCAGTGTATTAACAGGGTATGGCTACACCTTC.

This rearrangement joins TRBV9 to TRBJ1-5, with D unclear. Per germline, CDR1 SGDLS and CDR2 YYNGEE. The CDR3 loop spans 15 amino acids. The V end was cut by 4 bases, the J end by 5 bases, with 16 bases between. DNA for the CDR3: TGTGCCAGCAGCCTCTCCCCCGACGGAGATCAGCCCCAGCATTTT. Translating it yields CASSLSPDGDQPQHF.

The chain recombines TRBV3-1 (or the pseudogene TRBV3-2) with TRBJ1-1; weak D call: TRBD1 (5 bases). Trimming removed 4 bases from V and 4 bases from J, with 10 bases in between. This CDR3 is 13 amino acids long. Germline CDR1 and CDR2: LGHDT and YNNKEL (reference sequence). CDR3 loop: CASSPTAGTEAFF. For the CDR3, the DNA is TGTGCCAGCAGCCCGACAGCGGGCACTGAAGCTTTCTTT.

CDR3 DNA: TGTGCCAGCAACACCCGCCTTACAGGACCTAACACCGGGGAGCTGTTTTTT. This gives the protein CASNTRLTGPNTGELFF. The V and J genes are TRBV2 and TRBJ2-2, with D possibly TRBD1 on 5 matching bases. Trimming removed 7 bases at V and 2 bases at J, with 20 bases between. The CDR3 length is 17 residues. Germline CDR1 is SNHLY and CDR2 is FYNNEI. The full variable domain, rest sourced from reference TRBV2 and TRBJ2-2, is EPEVTQTPSHQVTQMGQEVILRCVPISNHLYFYWYRQILGQKVEFLVSFYNNEISEKSEIFDDQFSVERPDGSNFTLKIRSTKLEDSAMYFCASNTRLTGPNTGELFFGEGSRLTVL.

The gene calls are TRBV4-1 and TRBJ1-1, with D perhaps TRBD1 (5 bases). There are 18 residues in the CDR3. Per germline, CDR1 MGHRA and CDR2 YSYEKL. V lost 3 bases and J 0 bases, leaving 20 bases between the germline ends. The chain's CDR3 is CASSHDPGRGTMNTEAFF. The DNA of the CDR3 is TGCGCCAGCAGCCATGATCCCGGGAGGGGAACCATGAACACTGAAGCTTTCTTT.

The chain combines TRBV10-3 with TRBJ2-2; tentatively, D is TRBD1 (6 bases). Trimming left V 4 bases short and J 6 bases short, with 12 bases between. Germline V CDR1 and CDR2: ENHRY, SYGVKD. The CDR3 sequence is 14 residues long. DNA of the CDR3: TGTGCCATCAGTGGTTACCAGGGGTCCGGGGAGCTGTTTTTT. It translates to CAISGYQGSGELFF.

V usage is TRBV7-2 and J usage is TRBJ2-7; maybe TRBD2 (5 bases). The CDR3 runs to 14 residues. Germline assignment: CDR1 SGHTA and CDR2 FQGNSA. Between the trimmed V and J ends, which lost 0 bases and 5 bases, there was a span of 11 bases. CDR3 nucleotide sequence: TGTGCCAGCAGCTTAGCCTGGCCGGGGAACGAGCAGTACTTC. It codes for CASSLAWPGNEQYF.

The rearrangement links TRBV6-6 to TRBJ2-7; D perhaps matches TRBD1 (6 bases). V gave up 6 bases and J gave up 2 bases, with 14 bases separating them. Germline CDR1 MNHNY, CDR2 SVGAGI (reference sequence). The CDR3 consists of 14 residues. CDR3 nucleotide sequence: TGTGCCAGCAGCTACACAGGGTCCCCCTACGAGCAGTACTTC. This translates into CASSYTGSPYEQYF.

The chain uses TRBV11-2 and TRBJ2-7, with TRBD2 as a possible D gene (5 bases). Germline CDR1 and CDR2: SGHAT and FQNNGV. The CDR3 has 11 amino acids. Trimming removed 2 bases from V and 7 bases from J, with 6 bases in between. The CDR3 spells CASSLREEQYF. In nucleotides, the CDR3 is TGTGCCAGCAGCTTAAGGGAGGAGCAGTACTTC.

The CDR3 sequence is CSVVRPASGGLNTGELFF. The CDR3 DNA is TGCAGCGTTGTACGGCCCGCTAGCGGGGGGTTGAACACCGGGGAGCTGTTTTTT. J is TRBJ2-2 and V is TRBV29-1, with 11 bases fitting TRBD2. The CDR3 sequence is 18 residues long. The J segment lost 1 base and the V segment lost 4 bases, leaving 11 bases of the junction unmatched. Germline CDR1 SQVTM, CDR2 ANQGSEA.

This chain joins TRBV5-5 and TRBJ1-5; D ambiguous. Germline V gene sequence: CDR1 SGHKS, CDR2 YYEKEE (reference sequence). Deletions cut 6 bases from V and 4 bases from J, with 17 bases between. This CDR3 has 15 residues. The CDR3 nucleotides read TGTGCCAGCACCCCGTCAGGCCATGGGAATCAGCCCCAGCATTTT. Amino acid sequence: CASTPSGHGNQPQHF.

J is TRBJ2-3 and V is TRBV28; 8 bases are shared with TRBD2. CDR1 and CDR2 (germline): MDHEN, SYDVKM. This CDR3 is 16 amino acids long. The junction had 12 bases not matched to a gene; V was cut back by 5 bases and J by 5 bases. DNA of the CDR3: TGTGCCAGCAGTCCCTCTACCGGGGGGGCCAGAGATACGCAGTATTTT. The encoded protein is CASSPSTGGARDTQYF.

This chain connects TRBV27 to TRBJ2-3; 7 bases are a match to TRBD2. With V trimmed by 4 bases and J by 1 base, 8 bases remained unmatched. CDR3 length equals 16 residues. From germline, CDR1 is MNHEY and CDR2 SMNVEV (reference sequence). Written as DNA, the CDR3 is TGTGCCAGCAGTTCCTGGGGGGGAGAGGGCACAGATACGCAGTATTTT. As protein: CASSSWGGEGTDTQYF.

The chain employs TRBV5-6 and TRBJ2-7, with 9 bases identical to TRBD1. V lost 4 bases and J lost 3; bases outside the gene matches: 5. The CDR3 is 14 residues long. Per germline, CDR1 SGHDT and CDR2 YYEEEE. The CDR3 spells CASSTTGGLYEQYF. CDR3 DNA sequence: TGTGCCAGCAGCACTACAGGGGGCCTCTACGAGCAGTACTTC.

CDR3 protein: CASSLQGPNEQFF. For the CDR3, the DNA is TGTGCCAGCAGCCTTCAGGGGCCTAATGAGCAGTTCTTC. The chain links TRBV2 to TRBJ2-1, with a weak D call TRBD1 (6 bases). Germline CDR1 is SNHLY and CDR2 is FYNNEI. The CDR3 spans 13 residues. The V and J ends lost 6 bases and 7 bases respectively, with 13 bases between them.

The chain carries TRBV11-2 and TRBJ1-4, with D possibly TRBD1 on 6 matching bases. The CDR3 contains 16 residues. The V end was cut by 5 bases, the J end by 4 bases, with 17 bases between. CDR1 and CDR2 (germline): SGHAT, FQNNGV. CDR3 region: CASSSLFRDNNEKLFF. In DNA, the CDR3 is TGTGCCAGCAGCAGCCTATTCCGGGACAATAATGAAAAACTGTTTTTT. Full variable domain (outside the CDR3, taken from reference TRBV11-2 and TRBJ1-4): EAGVAQSPRYKIIEKRQSVAFWCNPISGHATLYWYQQILGQGPKLLIQFQNNGVVDDSQLPKDRFSAERLKGVDSTLKIQPAKLEDSAVYLCASSSLFRDNNEKLFFGSGTQLSVL.

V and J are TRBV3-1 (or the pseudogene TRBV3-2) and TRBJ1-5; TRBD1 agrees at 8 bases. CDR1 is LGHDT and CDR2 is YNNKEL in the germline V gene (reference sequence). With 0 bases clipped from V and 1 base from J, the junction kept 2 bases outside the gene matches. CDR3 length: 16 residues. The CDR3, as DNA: TGTGCCAGCAGCCAAGATACAGGGGGAAGCAATCAGCCCCAGCATTTT. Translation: CASSQDTGGSNQPQHF.

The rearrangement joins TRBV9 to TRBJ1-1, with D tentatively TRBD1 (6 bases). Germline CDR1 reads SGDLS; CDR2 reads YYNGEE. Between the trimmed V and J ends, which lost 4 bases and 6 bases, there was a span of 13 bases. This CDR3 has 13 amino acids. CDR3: CASSPGQYAEAFF. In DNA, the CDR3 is TGTGCCAGCAGCCCAGGACAGTACGCTGAAGCTTTCTTT.

Written as DNA, the CDR3 is TGTGCCAGCAGCTTAGTGGGCAGCCAAGAGACCCAGTACTTC. Amino acid sequence: CASSLVGSQETQYF. The V gene is TRBV13, the J gene TRBJ2-5, with D hard to call. The germline V and J ends were trimmed by 1 base and 1 base, with 7 bases remaining between them. This CDR3 spans 14 amino acids. Germline CDR1 is PRHDT and CDR2 is FYEKMQ (reference sequence).

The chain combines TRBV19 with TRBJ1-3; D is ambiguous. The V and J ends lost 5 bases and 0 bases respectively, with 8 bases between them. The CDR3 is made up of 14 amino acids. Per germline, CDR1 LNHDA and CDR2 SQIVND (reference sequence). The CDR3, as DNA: TGTGCCAGTAGTTTCATCGGCTCTGGAAACACCATATATTTT. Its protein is CASSFIGSGNTIYF.

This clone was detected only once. CDR3 in DNA: TGTGCCAGCGCCCGGACAGGGGAGGATGGCTACACCTTC. Translated: CASARTGEDGYTF. The rearrangement uses TRBV6-4 and TRBJ1-2; 9 nucleotides agree with TRBD1. CDR1 is MRHNA, CDR2 SNTAGT, per germline. V shed 8 bases and J 6 bases; nucleotides not matched to a gene: 7. The CDR3 spans 13 residues.

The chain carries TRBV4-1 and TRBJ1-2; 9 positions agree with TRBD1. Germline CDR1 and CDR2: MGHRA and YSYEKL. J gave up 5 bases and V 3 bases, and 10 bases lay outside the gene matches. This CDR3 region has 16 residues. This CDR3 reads CASSQALGQGLYGYTF. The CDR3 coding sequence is TGCGCCAGCAGCCAGGCCCTGGGACAGGGACTTTATGGCTACACCTTC.

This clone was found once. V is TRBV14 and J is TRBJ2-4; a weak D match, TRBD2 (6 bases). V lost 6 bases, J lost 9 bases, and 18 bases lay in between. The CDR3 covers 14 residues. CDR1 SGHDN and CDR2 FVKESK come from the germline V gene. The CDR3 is CASSRTGTLTIQYF. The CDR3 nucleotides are TGTGCCAGCAGTCGTACCGGGACTTTGACCATTCAGTACTTC. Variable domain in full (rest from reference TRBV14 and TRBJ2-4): EAGVTQFPSHSVIEKGQTVTLRCDPISGHDNLYWYRRVMGKEIKFLLHFVKESKQDESGMPNNRFLAERTGGTYSTLKVQPAELEDSGVYFCASSRTGTLTIQYFGAGTRLSVL.

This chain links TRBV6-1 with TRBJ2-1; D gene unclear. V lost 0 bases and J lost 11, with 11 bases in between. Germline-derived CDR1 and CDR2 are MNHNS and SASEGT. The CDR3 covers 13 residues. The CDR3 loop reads CASSEARWAQQFF. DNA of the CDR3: TGTGCCAGCAGTGAAGCGCGATGGGCTCAGCAGTTCTTC.

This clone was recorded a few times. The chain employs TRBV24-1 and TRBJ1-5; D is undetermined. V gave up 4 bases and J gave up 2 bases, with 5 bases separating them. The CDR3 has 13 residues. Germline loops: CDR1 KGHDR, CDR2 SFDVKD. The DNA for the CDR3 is TGTGCCACCAGTGACCGGGGCAATCAGCCCCAGCATTTT. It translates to CATSDRGNQPQHF.

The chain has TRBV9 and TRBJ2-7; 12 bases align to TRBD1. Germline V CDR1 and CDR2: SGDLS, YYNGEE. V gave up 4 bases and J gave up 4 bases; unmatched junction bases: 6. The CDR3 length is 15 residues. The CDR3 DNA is TGTGCCAGCAGCCCCCGGGACAGGGGGCTGTACGAGCAGTACTTC. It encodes CASSPRDRGLYEQYF.

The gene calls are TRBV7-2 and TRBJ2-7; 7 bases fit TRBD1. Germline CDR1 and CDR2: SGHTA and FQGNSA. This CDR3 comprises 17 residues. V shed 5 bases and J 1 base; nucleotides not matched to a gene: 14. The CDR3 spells CASSKRASGQISYEQYF. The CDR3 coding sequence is TGTGCCAGCAGCAAAAGGGCGTCGGGACAGATATCCTACGAGCAGTACTTC.